Presented here are 22 T cell receptor beta chains from one specimen sequenced in a study of OX40 agonist ivuxolimab in advanced cancers. The data were produced by immunoSEQ multiplex PCR, yet TCRdb's version contains in-frame clones alone and is incomplete. The sample lists tens of thousands of clones, roughly nine tenths occurring once. The material was CD4+ or CD8+ T cells sorted from blood, obtained in a trial of the OX40 agonist ivuxolimab. These receptors originate from an adult with an advanced solid tumor such as melanoma, head and neck, liver or kidney cancer.

V and J are TRBV27 and TRBJ1-1; perhaps TRBD1 as D (6 bases). The V end was cut by 3 bases, the J end by 3 bases, with 26 bases between. CDR1 and CDR2 (germline): MNHEY, SMNVEV (reference sequence). CDR3 size: 19 residues. CDR3: CASSFIGWSGGRHDTEAFF. The CDR3 nucleotides are TGTGCCAGCAGTTTTATCGGGTGGAGTGGGGGGCGGCATGACACTGAAGCTTTCTTT.

This chain links TRBV7-6 with TRBJ1-3, with TRBD1 matching over 7 bases. The germline CDR1 and CDR2 sequences are SGHVS and FNYEAQ. This CDR3 is 15 amino acids long. Trimming cost V 5 bases and J 4 bases; bases outside gene matches: 8. CDR3 residues: CASSTTGVSGNTIYF. In DNA, the CDR3 is TGTGCCAGCAGCACCACAGGGGTTTCAGGAAACACCATATATTTT.

This sequence joins TRBV19 and TRBJ2-7, with 15 positions matching TRBD2. Germline loops: CDR1 LNHDA, CDR2 SQIVND (reference sequence). V gave up 7 bases and J gave up 0 bases; unmatched junction bases: 7. The CDR3 covers 17 residues. CDR3 nucleotides: TGTGCCAGTAAGGGACTAGCGGGAGGCACAAGCTCCTACGAGCAGTACTTC. Translated, it gives CASKGLAGGTSSYEQYF.

The gene calls are TRBV2 and TRBJ2-1, with 11 bases identical to TRBD2. The junction had 0 bases not matched to a gene; V was cut back by 2 bases and J by 0 bases. This CDR3 comprises 16 residues. The germline CDR1 and CDR2 sequences are SNHLY and FYNNEI. The CDR3 reads CASSETSGSSYNEQFF. CDR3 bases: TGTGCCAGCAGTGAAACTAGCGGGAGCTCCTACAATGAGCAGTTCTTC.

The CDR3 region is CASRVGNSDTQYF. CDR3 nucleotide sequence: TGTGCCAGCAGAGTAGGGAATTCAGATACGCAGTATTTT. The rearrangement uses TRBV27 and TRBJ2-3, with D unresolved. The V gene's germline CDR1 is MNHEY and CDR2 SMNVEV (reference sequence). V was clipped by 6 bases and J by 4 bases, with 11 bases between them. The CDR3 covers 13 residues.

The chain joins TRBV4-1 to TRBJ1-5, with unresolved D. The CDR3 has 13 residues. Germline V lookup: CDR1 MGHRA, CDR2 YSYEKL. The V end was cut by 6 bases, the J end by 5 bases, with 11 bases between. Here the CDR3 reads CASRKTGDQPQHF. In nucleotides, the CDR3 is TGCGCCAGCAGGAAGACGGGTGATCAGCCCCAGCATTTT.

The chain uses TRBV6-1 and TRBJ2-7; no clear D. The CDR3 length is 16 residues. CDR1 MNHNS and CDR2 SASEGT come from the germline V gene. V shed 3 bases and J shed 4 bases, with 19 bases lying between them. CDR3 nucleotide sequence: TGTGCCAGCAGTGATCTGGGTGGGCGCACTGGGTACGAGCAGTACTTC. This sequence encodes CASSDLGGRTGYEQYF.

The genes are TRBV5-1 and TRBJ1-1; D call uncertain. The germline V and J ends were trimmed by 3 bases and 1 base, with 7 bases remaining between them. In germline, CDR1 is SGHRS, CDR2 YFSETQ. The CDR3 sequence is 13 residues long. CDR3 loop: CASSSAGNTEAFF. The DNA of the CDR3 is TGCGCCAGCAGCTCCGCTGGGAACACTGAAGCTTTCTTT.

V gene TRBV7-8 combines with J gene TRBJ1-2, with D maybe TRBD1 (6 bases). The germline V gene has CDR1 SGHVS and CDR2 FQNEAQ. This CDR3 has 14 amino acids. Deletions cut 1 base from V and 8 bases from J, with 14 bases between. In nucleotides, the CDR3 is TGTGCCAGCAGCTTAGACGTCGGGGGCGGAGGCTACACCTTC. This sequence encodes CASSLDVGGGGYTF.

This chain links TRBV15 with TRBJ2-3; no clear D. V lost 0 bases and J 3 bases, leaving 7 bases between the germline ends. The CDR3 has 14 amino acids. Germline V CDR1 and CDR2: LNHNV, YYDKDF (reference sequence). DNA of the CDR3: TGTGCCACCAGCAGAGATCAAGAGACAGATACGCAGTATTTT. Residues: CATSRDQETDTQYF.

This chain uses TRBV28 with TRBJ2-2; the match to TRBD2 covers 7 bases. The J segment lost 2 bases and the V segment lost 11 bases, leaving 11 bases of the junction unmatched. CDR3 length: 15 residues. Germline V CDR1 and CDR2: MDHEN, SYDVKM. The CDR3 loop is CASWASGTNTGELFF. The CDR3 DNA reads TGTGCCTCCTGGGCTAGCGGCACAAACACCGGGGAGCTGTTTTTT.

The chain uses TRBV5-6 and TRBJ2-7, with D perhaps assigned TRBD1 or TRBD2 (5 bases each). Germline V gene data show CDR1 as SGHDT and CDR2 as YYEEEE. The CDR3 consists of 14 residues. V was pared by 0 bases and J by 3 bases, with 10 bases between. The CDR3 sequence: CASSLGGPSYEQYF. For the CDR3, the DNA is TGTGCCAGCAGCTTGGGGGGACCCAGCTACGAGCAGTACTTC. The complete variable domain, with remaining parts taken from reference TRBV5-6 and TRBJ2-7, reads DAGVTQSPTHLIKTRGQQVTLRCSPKSGHDTVSWYQQALGQGPQFIFQYYEEEERQRGNFPDRFSGHQFPNYSSELNVNALLLGDSALYLCASSLGGPSYEQYFGPGTRLTVT.

The CDR3 protein is CASSRTGRANYGYTF. The CDR3, as DNA: TGTGCCAGCAGTCGGACAGGGCGCGCTAACTATGGCTACACCTTC. The chain has TRBV6-5 and TRBJ1-2; 8 nucleotides align to TRBD1. V was pared by 5 bases and J by 0 bases, with 5 bases of the junction left unmatched. The length of the CDR3 is 15 residues. Germline assignment: CDR1 MNHEY and CDR2 SVGAGI.

This chain joins TRBV27 and TRBJ2-1, with D perhaps TRBD2 (6 bases). In germline, CDR1 is MNHEY, CDR2 SMNVEV (reference sequence). Deletions cut 8 bases from V and 0 bases from J, with 20 bases between. The CDR3 consists of 17 residues. The CDR3 region is CASRTMEGKSSYNEQFF. In DNA form, the CDR3 reads TGTGCCAGCCGTACAATGGAGGGGAAGAGCTCCTACAATGAGCAGTTCTTC.

V and J are TRBV5-1 and TRBJ1-6; no clear D. Trimming removed 0 bases from V and 3 bases from J, with 4 bases in between. The CDR3 has 14 residues. Germline CDR1 SGHRS, CDR2 YFSETQ. CDR3 in amino acids: CASSLVLYNSPLHF. In DNA, the CDR3 is TGCGCCAGCAGCTTGGTCCTCTATAATTCACCCCTCCACTTT.

The chain recombines TRBV6-1 with TRBJ1-2; 11 nucleotides line up with TRBD1. Unmatched junction bases numbered 3, after V lost 4 bases and J lost 5 bases. Germline values: CDR1 MNHNS, CDR2 SASEGT. This CDR3 is 14 amino acids long. CDR3 protein: CASSVGQGVYGYTF. In DNA, the CDR3 is TGTGCCAGCAGTGTGGGACAGGGGGTTTATGGCTACACCTTC.

The gene calls are TRBV2 and TRBJ1-1; D gene uncertain. The CDR3 consists of 19 residues. V was pared by 3 bases and J by 1 base, with 24 bases between. Germline V gene data show CDR1 as SNHLY and CDR2 as FYNNEI. CDR3 loop: CASSENGVGSWTGNTEAFF. For the CDR3, the DNA is TGTGCCAGCAGTGAGAATGGGGTGGGGTCCTGGACGGGGAACACTGAAGCTTTCTTT.

V usage is TRBV7-2 and J usage is TRBJ2-7; D remains ambiguous. In germline, CDR1 is SGHTA, CDR2 FQGNSA. Trimming left V 2 bases short and J 3 bases short, with 8 bases between. The CDR3 has 13 amino acids. CDR3 nucleotide sequence: TGTGCCAGCAGCTTACAGCGTTTCTACGAGCAGTACTTC. This encodes CASSLQRFYEQYF.

As concerns this clone: The same CDR3 arises from other DNA sequences in this sample as well. The chain couples TRBV27 to TRBJ2-7; maybe TRBD2 (6 bases). Trimming removed 6 bases from V and 4 bases from J, with 16 bases in between. Germline CDR1 reads MNHEY; CDR2 reads SMNVEV (reference sequence). The CDR3 totals 14 residues. CDR3: CASRPPGAFYEQYF. CDR3 DNA sequence: TGTGCCAGCAGGCCACCGGGAGCCTTTTACGAGCAGTACTTC.

The chain is built from TRBV18 and TRBJ1-4, with D uncertain. Trimming cost V 3 bases and J 1 base, with 9 bases left between them. From germline, CDR1 is KGHSH and CDR2 LQKENI. CDR3 length equals 15 residues. CDR3 DNA: TGTGCCAGCTCACCCCGGGAAGGAACTAATGAAAAACTGTTTTTT. It is translated as CASSPREGTNEKLFF.

V usage is TRBV14 and J usage is TRBJ2-7; D remains ambiguous. The germline V gene encodes CDR1 SGHDN and CDR2 FVKESK. V was pared by 1 base and J by 3 bases, with 13 bases between. The CDR3 length is 15 residues. The CDR3 loop is CASSQAGRMYYEQYF. In DNA form, the CDR3 reads TGTGCCAGCAGCCAAGCAGGCCGAATGTACTACGAGCAGTACTTC.

The rearrangement uses TRBV29-1 and TRBJ2-5; D may match TRBD1 or TRBD2 (5 bases each). Germline assignment: CDR1 SQVTM and CDR2 ANQGSEA. V was cut by 7 bases and J by 5 bases, with 20 bases left in between. The CDR3 runs 14 residues. The CDR3 coding sequence is TGCAGCGCCATACGGCCAGGGACGGTGGAGACCCAGTACTTC. Translated, it gives CSAIRPGTVETQYF. Filled out from reference TRBV29-1 and TRBJ2-5, the complete variable domain reads SAVISQKPSRDICQRGTSLTIQCQVDSQVTMMFWYRQQPGQSLTLIATANQGSEATYESGFVIDKFPISRPNLTFSTLTVSNMSPEDSSIYLCSAIRPGTVETQYFGPGTRLLVL.